The source of this T cell receptor (beta chain) is a study of cytomegalovirus exposure and HLA in healthy donors. The wider study: An early release of data contained roughly 90 million unique TCRs, which came from HLA-typed donors. General study points: There were several of the most significant clusters that appeared linked to common viral pathogens in a later analysis.

The PCR made use of 60 Vbeta and 13 Jbeta primers. Sequenced by immunoSEQ multiplex PCR; TCRdb stores in-frame clones only, minus some. Among almost 200,000 clones listed, 79% were seen once. About this clone: Its matching antigen is unknown.

Trimming took 0 bases from V and 8 from J, leaving 11 bases between them. Germline V gives CDR1 SGDLS, CDR2 YYNGEE. The CDR3 extends over 13 amino acids. The donors gave bone marrow, and they were healthy. This TCR derives from a male donor in good health and CMV-seropositive. The genes are TRBV9 and TRBJ1-1; D unclear. The sequenced sample was PBMCs. The CDR3 region has the DNA TGTGCCAGCAGCGTAGATGGGCGATCCGAAGCTTTCTTT. Amino acid sequence: CASSVDGRSEAFF. The complete variable domain, with remaining parts taken from reference TRBV9 and TRBJ1-1, reads DSGVTQTPKHLITATGQRVTLRCSPRSGDLSVYWYQQSLDQGLQFLIQYYNGEERAKGNILERFSAQQFPDLHSELNLSSLELGDSALYFCASSVDGRSEAFFGQGTRLTVV.